This TCR beta chain was profiled in a study of blood T cell repertoires in COVID-19. Study summary: The United States, Italy and Spain provided the acute and convalescent COVID-19 samples.

This table comes from immunoSEQ multiplex PCR, and its TCRdb copy is limited to in-frame clones, with some not included. The sample records roughly 100,000 clones, 75% to 95% being singletons. This clone was picked up one time. At one of its ends the junction is not consistent with the germline gene, which may arise from a read error. Germline V CDR1 and CDR2: DFQATT, SNEGSKA (reference sequence). The CDR3 runs 11 residues. V is TRBV20-1 and J is TRBJ2-4, with TRBD1 as a possible D gene (5 bases). Sequencing was done on a sample of peripheral blood. The TCR was taken from a woman in her forties or fifties in a cohort sampled during active COVID-19. Here the CDR3 DNA reads TGCAGTGCTGGAGAGACAGACATTCAGTACTTC. This encodes CSAGETDIQYF.